This T cell receptor beta chain was identified in a study of T cells after somatic rescue of genetic block. Clones were read by immunoSEQ multiplex PCR, and TCRdb kept only the in-frame ones, dropping some. The table lists 110,000 or so clones, 75% to 95% of them singletons. V was clipped by 1 base and J by 0 bases, with 3 bases between them. CDR1 and CDR2 from the germline V gene are SGHAT and FQDESV (reference sequence). This CDR3 has 13 residues. The gene calls are TRBV11-1 and TRBJ1-1; D uncertain. This receptor was taken from a woman between 18 and 30 years old. What was sequenced was peripheral blood mononuclear cells (PBMCs). The CDR3 DNA sequence: TGTGCCAGCAGCTTAGGCGTGAACACTGAAGCTTTCTTT. It encodes CASSLGVNTEAFF. The whole variable domain, filled in from reference TRBV11-1 and TRBJ1-1, reads EAEVAQSPRYKITEKSQAVAFWCDPISGHATLYWYRQILGQGPELLVQFQDESVVDDSQLPKDRFSAERLKGVDSTLKIQPAELGDSAMYLCASSLGVNTEAFFGQGTRLTVV.